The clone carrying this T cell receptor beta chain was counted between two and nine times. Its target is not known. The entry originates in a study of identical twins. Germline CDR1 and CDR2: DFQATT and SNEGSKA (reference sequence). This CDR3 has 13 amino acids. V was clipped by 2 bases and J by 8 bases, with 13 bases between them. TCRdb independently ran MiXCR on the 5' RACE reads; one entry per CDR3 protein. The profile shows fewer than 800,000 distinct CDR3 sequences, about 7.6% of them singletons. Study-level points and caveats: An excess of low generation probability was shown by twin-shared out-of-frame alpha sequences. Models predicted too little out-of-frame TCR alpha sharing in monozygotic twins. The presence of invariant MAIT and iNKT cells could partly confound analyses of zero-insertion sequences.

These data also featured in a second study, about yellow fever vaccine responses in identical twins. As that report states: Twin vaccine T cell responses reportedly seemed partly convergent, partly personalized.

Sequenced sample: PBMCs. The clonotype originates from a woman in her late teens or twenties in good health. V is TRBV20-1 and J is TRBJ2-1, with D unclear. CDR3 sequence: CSARTTNFDEQFF. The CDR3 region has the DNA TGCAGTGCTAGAACTACCAATTTTGATGAGCAGTTCTTC.